Given below is one T cell receptor (beta chain) in context. Its matching antigen is unknown. The data derive from a study of response to subunit inactivated influenza vaccine. Study results and caveats: It was the authors' suggestion that each seasonal influenza vaccination recruits few new T cells.

TCRdb passed the RT-PCR reads through MiXCR, listing each CDR3 protein once. The sample lists approximately 700,000 distinct CDR3 sequences, over 11% seen once, with 5.5% to 7% in the top ten. The CDR3 totals 11 residues. Trimming stripped 11 bases from V and 2 bases from J, with 10 bases between. Germline V gene lookup returns CDR1 ENHRY and CDR2 SYGVKD. The input for sequencing was PBMCs from blood, taken approximately 15 days before vaccination. The receptor was derived from a man aged 50 to 59 who received an inactivated influenza vaccine. The chain joins TRBV10-3 to TRBJ2-7; D ambiguous. CDR3 loop: CAPRLTYEQYF. CDR3 sequence (DNA): TGTGCCCCTCGCCTGACCTACGAGCAGTACTTC.